Listed below are T cell receptor beta chains from one sample, sequenced in a study of cytomegalovirus exposure and HLA in healthy donors. Measured with immunoSEQ multiplex PCR; TCRdb has only the in-frame clones, and not every one. The sample has approximately 170,000 clones, around 78% seen once. The sample taken for sequencing was PBMCs. The receptor source for this set is a woman aged 40 to 50 in good health and CMV-seronegative. CDR3s include the opening cysteine and the closing phenylalanine or tryptophan. A D gene is named only where the DNA matches it firmly. Size tells how often a clone was seen (once, few, many) or the class of an expanded clone, and some rows leave it out.

j_call	v_call	clone_size	d_call	cdr3_nt	cdr3_aa
TRBJ2-7	TRBV6-5	-	-	TGTGCCAGCAGCCAAACACGCTACGAGCAGTACTTC	CASSQTRYEQYF
TRBJ2-2	TRBV30	-	-	TGTGCCTGGAGCCGAGGGACCGGGGAGCTGTTTTTT	CAWSRGTGELFF
TRBJ2-1	TRBV7-8	once	-	TGTGCCAGCAGCTTGGACTTCTACCTAGAGCAGTTCTTC	CASSLDFYLEQFF
TRBJ2-6	TRBV30	few	-	TGTGCCTGGAGTGTACTCTCTGGGGCCAACGTCCTGACTTTC	CAWSVLSGANVLTF
TRBJ1-1	TRBV7-9	-	-	TGTGCCAGCAGCTTCGACACTGAAGCTTTCTTT	CASSFDTEAFF
TRBJ2-7	TRBV29-1	-	TRBD2	TGCAGCGTTGGACGGGAGGCCTACGAGCAGTACTTC	CSVGREAYEQYF
TRBJ2-1	TRBV30	-	-	TGTGCCTGGAGTGAGACTAGTTATGAGCAGTTCTTC	CAWSETSYEQFF
TRBJ1-5	TRBV25-1	-	-	TGTGCCAGCAGTGGGGAGGGGGTGTGGAGCAATCAGCCCCAGCATTTT	CASSGEGVWSNQPQHF
TRBJ2-5	TRBV10-3	once	-	TGTGCCATCAGGAAAGGGGCCCTAGAGGAGACCCAGTACTTC	CAIRKGALEETQYF
TRBJ1-3	TRBV5-1	-	-	TGCGCCAGCAGCTTGGAGGGGGTCTCAAGTGGAAACACCATATATTTT	CASSLEGVSSGNTIYF
TRBJ1-2	TRBV7-2	-	TRBD1	TGTGCCAGCAGCTTACCCGACAGGGTTCAGACCTATGGCTACACCTTC	CASSLPDRVQTYGYTF
TRBJ2-5	TRBV29-1	once	TRBD2	TGCAGCGTCAGCCCGGGGGGGGGAGAGACCCAGTACTTC	CSVSPGGGETQYF
TRBJ1-2	TRBV6-5	-	-	TGTGCCAGCAGACCCGCGACAGGCTATGGCTACACCTTC	CASRPATGYGYTF
TRBJ1-2	TRBV7-2	-	-	TGTGCCAGCAGCTTAGAGCGAATATATGGCTACACCTTC	CASSLERIYGYTF
TRBJ2-1	TRBV5-1	few	TRBD1	TGCGCCAGCAGCTTCGGAACAGGGGACTCCTACAATGAGCAGTTCTTC	CASSFGTGDSYNEQFF
TRBJ2-7	TRBV2	-	TRBD2	TGTGCCATTGCCGGGACTAGCGAGTCCTACGAGCAGTACTTC	CAIAGTSESYEQYF
TRBJ1-6	TRBV6-6	-	-	TGTGCCAGCAGTTACCGACGACAGGATTCACCCCTCCACTTT	CASSYRRQDSPLHF
TRBJ2-3	TRBV4-2	-	TRBD2	TGTGCCAGCAGCCAAGAAATAGCGGGAGGGATAGATACGCAGTATTTT	CASSQEIAGGIDTQYF
TRBJ2-5	TRBV5-1	-	TRBD1	TGCGCCAGCAGCGGACAGGGGCAAGAGACCCAGTACTTC	CASSGQGQETQYF
TRBJ1-3	TRBV29-1	-	-	TGCAGCTCGCTCGGACCGGGAGACACCATATATTTT	CSSLGPGDTIYF
TRBJ1-1	TRBV5-4	-	-	TGTGCCAGCAGCGGCCCGGGACAAATGAACACTGAAGCTTTCTTT	CASSGPGQMNTEAFF
TRBJ1-1	TRBV2	-	TRBD1	TGTGCCAGCAGTGGGGACAGGAACACTGAAGCTTTCTTT	CASSGDRNTEAFF
TRBJ1-5	TRBV2	-	TRBD1	TGTGCCAGCAGTGGACAGGGGGCTTGGAATCAGCCCCAGCATTTT	CASSGQGAWNQPQHF
TRBJ2-3	TRBV2	-	-	TGTGCCGGAAAAACAGGGACCGCTACAGATACGCAGTATTTT	CAGKTGTATDTQYF
TRBJ1-2	TRBV19	-	TRBD1	TGTGCCAGTAGTACCGACAGGGTTCAAGGCTACACCTTC	CASSTDRVQGYTF
TRBJ1-1	TRBV7-9	-	-	TGTGCCAGCAGCCGGGGAAACTCGGGGGGATGGGGCACTGAAGCTTTCTTT	CASSRGNSGGWGTEAFF
TRBJ2-7	TRBV14	few	-	TGTGCCAGCAGCCAAGTGAAGGGAGTATCTTACGAGCAGTACTTC	CASSQVKGVSYEQYF
TRBJ2-1	TRBV6-5	-	TRBD2	TGTGCCAGCAGTACCCCCGGGACTAAAGAGCAGTTCTTC	CASSTPGTKEQFF
TRBJ1-1	TRBV5-5	-	-	TGTGCCAGCAGCGGGGGGTACACTGAAGCTTTCTTT	CASSGGYTEAFF
TRBJ2-7	TRBV11-3	-	-	TGTGCCAGCAGCCCACAGGAGGGCGAGCAGTACTTC	CASSPQEGEQYF
TRBJ2-1	TRBV28	few	TRBD1	TGTGCCAGCAGGACATCCGGGACAGACTACAATGAGCAGTTCTTC	CASRTSGTDYNEQFF
TRBJ2-4	TRBV2	-	-	TGTGCCAGCAGTGAAAAGGGGAATCCGAAAAACATTCAGTACTTC	CASSEKGNPKNIQYF
TRBJ2-6	TRBV6-1	-	-	TGTGCCAGCAGGGGGGGAAGGTCTGGGGCCAACGTCCTGACTTTC	CASRGGRSGANVLTF
TRBJ2-1	TRBV6-6	-	-	TGTGCCAGCAGTCTAGACGAGCAGTTCTTC	CASSLDEQFF
TRBJ1-2	TRBV7-9	-	-	TGTGCCAGCAGCCTCCTTACAGGGAATGGCTACACCTTC	CASSLLTGNGYTF
TRBJ2-5	TRBV29-1	few	TRBD1	TGCAGCGCAACAGGGGGCGCGGAGACCCAGTACTTC	CSATGGAETQYF
TRBJ2-7	TRBV5-1	-	-	TGCGCCAGCCGTGACGCCTCGACAGGCGCCTACGAGCAGTACTTC	CASRDASTGAYEQYF
TRBJ2-4	TRBV5-1	few	-	TGCGCCAGCAGCTTGGGGGGGCCACTAGCCAAAAACATTCAGTACTTC	CASSLGGPLAKNIQYF
TRBJ1-5	TRBV5-8	few	-	TGTGCCAGCAGCTTGGAGGGGGAATATAGCAATCAGCCCCAGCATTTT	CASSLEGEYSNQPQHF
TRBJ1-2	TRBV7-8	-	-	TGTGCCAGCAGCCCCCGGGGGGATTCTAACTATGGCTACACCTTC	CASSPRGDSNYGYTF
TRBJ2-1	TRBV5-1	-	-	TGCGCCAGCAGCCGCCTGACCGACAGTTTTTACAATGAGCAGTTCTTC	CASSRLTDSFYNEQFF
TRBJ1-4	TRBV28	-	-	TGTGCCAGCAGTCCGATACAGGGAATAGGGGAAAAACTGTTTTTT	CASSPIQGIGEKLFF
TRBJ2-1	TRBV27	-	TRBD2	TGTGCCAGCAGTCCACAATTTCCGGGACTAGCGGGATACTTCAATGAGCAGTTCTTC	CASSPQFPGLAGYFNEQFF
TRBJ2-1	TRBV18	-	TRBD2	TGTGCCAGCTCACCGGGGGAGGGGTACTACAATGAGCAGTTCTTC	CASSPGEGYYNEQFF
TRBJ2-3	TRBV5-1	-	TRBD2	TGCGCCAGCAGCACTAGCGGGACTAGCACAGATACGCAGTATTTT	CASSTSGTSTDTQYF
TRBJ2-7	TRBV7-6	once	TRBD1	TGTGCCAGCAGCCGAGGAGCCAACCGGGACAGCTCCATCTTC	CASSRGANRDSSIF
TRBJ1-2	TRBV20-1	-	-	TGCAGTGCTGAGGTGCAAGGCTACACCTTC	CSAEVQGYTF
TRBJ2-1	TRBV12-5	-	TRBD2	TGTGCTAGTGGTTTGGGGACTAGCGGGAGCTACAATGAGCAGTTCTTC	CASGLGTSGSYNEQFF
TRBJ2-7	TRBV15	few	-	TGTGCCACCAGCAGAGATCAGGTAATGGTGGAGCAGTACTTC	CATSRDQVMVEQYF
TRBJ2-7	TRBV11-3	-	-	TGTGCCAGCAGCTCCCGGGGTGACACCTACGAGCAGTACTTC	CASSSRGDTYEQYF
TRBJ1-2	TRBV16	-	TRBD1	TGTGCCAGCAACCCCGGGACAGGGGGGTACTATGGCTACACCTTC	CASNPGTGGYYGYTF
TRBJ1-3	TRBV27	-	-	TGTGCCAGCAGTTTATCCATCCCTCAGGGGTCTGGAAACACCATATATTTT	CASSLSIPQGSGNTIYF
TRBJ2-3	TRBV5-1	few	TRBD2	TGCGCCAGCAGCCGGGGACTAGCGGGAGCTGATACGCAGTATTTT	CASSRGLAGADTQYF
TRBJ2-3	TRBV30	-	TRBD1	TGTGCCTGGAGTATTGGGACAGGGATTACAGATACGCAGTATTTT	CAWSIGTGITDTQYF
TRBJ2-1	TRBV7-3	-	TRBD2	TGTGCCAGCAGCCCATGGACTAGCGGCTACAATGAGCAGTTCTTC	CASSPWTSGYNEQFF